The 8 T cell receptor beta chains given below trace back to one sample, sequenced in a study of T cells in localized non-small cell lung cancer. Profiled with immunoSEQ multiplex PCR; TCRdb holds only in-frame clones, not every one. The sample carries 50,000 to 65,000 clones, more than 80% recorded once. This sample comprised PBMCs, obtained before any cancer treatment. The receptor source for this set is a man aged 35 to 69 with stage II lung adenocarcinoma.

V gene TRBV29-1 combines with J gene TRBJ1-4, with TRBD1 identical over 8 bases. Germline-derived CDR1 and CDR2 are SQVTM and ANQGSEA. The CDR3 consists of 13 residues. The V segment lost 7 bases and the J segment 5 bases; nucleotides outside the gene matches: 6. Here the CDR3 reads CSAGTGGNEKLFF. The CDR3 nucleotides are TGCAGCGCCGGGACAGGAGGGAATGAAAAACTGTTTTTT.

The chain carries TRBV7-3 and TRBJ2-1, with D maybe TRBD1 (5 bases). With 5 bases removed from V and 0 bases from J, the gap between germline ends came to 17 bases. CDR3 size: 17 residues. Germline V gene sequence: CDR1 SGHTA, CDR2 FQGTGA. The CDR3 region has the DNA TGTGCCAGCAGCCAAAAAAGGGGCTCCGGCTCCTACAATGAGCAGTTCTTC. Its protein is CASSQKRGSGSYNEQFF. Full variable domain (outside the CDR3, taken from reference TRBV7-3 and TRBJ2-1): GAGVSQTPSNKVTEKGKYVELRCDPISGHTALYWYRQSLGQGPEFLIYFQGTGAADDSGLPNDRFFAVRPEGSVSTLKIQRTERGDSAVYLCASSQKRGSGSYNEQFFGPGTRLTVL.

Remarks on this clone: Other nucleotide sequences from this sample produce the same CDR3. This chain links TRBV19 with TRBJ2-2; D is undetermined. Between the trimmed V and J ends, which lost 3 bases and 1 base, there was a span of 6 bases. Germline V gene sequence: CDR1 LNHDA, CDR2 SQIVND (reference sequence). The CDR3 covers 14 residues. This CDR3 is CASSIRGNTGELFF. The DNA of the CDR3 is TGTGCCAGTAGTATTCGCGGGAACACCGGGGAGCTGTTTTTT.

CDR3 loop: CASGDRGDGELFF. The DNA of the CDR3 is TGCGCCAGCGGGGACAGGGGAGACGGGGAGCTGTTTTTT. This chain connects TRBV5-1 to TRBJ2-2, with 10 nucleotides matching TRBD1. The CDR3 has 13 residues. The V segment lost 7 bases and the J segment 7 bases; nucleotides outside the gene matches: 4. Germline CDR1 SGHRS, CDR2 YFSETQ.

The chain's CDR3 is CASSLGSHSDEQYF. For the CDR3, the DNA is TGTGCCAGCAGCTTAGGGAGTCACAGCGACGAGCAGTACTTC. The chain combines TRBV7-9 with TRBJ2-7; D call uncertain. Germline CDR1 and CDR2: SEHNR and FQNEAQ (reference sequence). V was pared by 1 base and J by 5 bases, with 12 bases between. The CDR3 is 14 amino acids.

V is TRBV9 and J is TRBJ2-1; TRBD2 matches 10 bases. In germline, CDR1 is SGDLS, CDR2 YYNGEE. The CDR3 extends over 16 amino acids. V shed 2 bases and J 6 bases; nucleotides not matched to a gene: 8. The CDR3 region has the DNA TGTGCCAGCAGCGTCTCTAGCGGGAGTCCTCTCAATGAGCAGTTCTTC. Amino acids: CASSVSSGSPLNEQFF.

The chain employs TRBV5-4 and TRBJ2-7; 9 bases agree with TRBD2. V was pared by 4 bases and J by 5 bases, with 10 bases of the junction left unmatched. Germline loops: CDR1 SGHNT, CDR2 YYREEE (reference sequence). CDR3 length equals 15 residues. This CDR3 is CASSLTLAGAHEQYF. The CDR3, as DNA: TGTGCCAGCAGCCTCACCTTAGCGGGAGCCCACGAGCAGTACTTC.

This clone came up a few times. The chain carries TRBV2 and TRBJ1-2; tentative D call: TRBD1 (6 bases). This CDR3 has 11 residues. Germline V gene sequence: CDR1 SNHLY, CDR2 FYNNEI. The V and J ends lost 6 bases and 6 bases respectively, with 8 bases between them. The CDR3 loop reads CASRNRDGYTF. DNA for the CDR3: TGTGCCAGCAGGAACAGGGATGGCTACACCTTC.